This T cell receptor beta chain stems from a study of T cells after yellow fever vaccination. General observations from the study: Post-booster samples contained most primary-vaccination clones (approximately 95% CD4, roughly 88% CD8). Abundant bulk-population clonotypes could contaminate the FACS-sorted repertoires.

This clonotype came up a few times. Antigen specificity is unknown. In making TCR cDNA, 5'RACE template switching added a universal primer site and UMIs to it. One entry per CDR3 protein results from TCRdb running MiXCR on the 5' RACE reads. The sample contains around 590,000 distinct CDR3 sequences, 9% to 15% of which appear only once. Trimming cost V 0 bases and J 0 bases; bases outside gene matches: 5. Germline V lookup: CDR1 LGHNT, CDR2 FRNRAP. The length of the CDR3 is 20 residues. Sequencing used PBMCs, obtained on the day of the yellow fever booster vaccination. The genes are TRBV12-5 and TRBJ2-1; 16 positions agree with TRBD2. The receptor was derived from a man aged 30 to 39 who received the YFV17D yellow fever vaccine. The CDR3 DNA follows: TGTGCTAGTGGTTTGGTAGCGGGACTAGCGGGAGGGAGCTCCTACAATGAGCAGTTCTTC. As protein: CASGLVAGLAGGSSYNEQFF.